The TCR beta chain described here comes from a study of T cell responses to AZD1222 COVID-19 vaccine. Profiling relied on immunoSEQ multiplex PCR, and the TCRdb table lists in-frame clones only, not all of them. The sample includes tens of thousands of clones, 85% to 90% of them seen just once. Points from the study as a whole: Baseline seropositivity occurred in only a handful of AZD1222 recipients.

Details on this clone: Its antigen is still unknown.

Germline assignment: CDR1 MGHRA and CDR2 YSYEKL. The CDR3 totals 16 residues. After removal of 4 bases from V and 6 bases from J, the junction contained 10 bases not matched to a gene. Sequenced material: peripheral blood, taken on day 0 of AZD1222 vaccination. The clonotype was recovered from an adult in good health. V is TRBV4-1 and J is TRBJ2-1; 9 bases match TRBD2. CDR3 amino acids: CASSPTTSGTSNEQFF. Here the CDR3 DNA reads TGCGCCAGCAGCCCCACGACTAGCGGTACCAGCAATGAGCAGTTCTTC.